Each of the 23 T cell receptor beta chains below was sequenced from the same sample in a study of CXCR3-negative and CXCR3-positive naive CD8 T cells (dated by TCRdb to about 2019). The sequencing machine was a NextSeq 550. The Human TCR Profiling Kit (MiLaboratory) was used to prepare UMI-labeled 5' RACE TRB cDNA libraries. Following reprocessing of the reads by TCRdb, the data hold one row per CDR3 protein sequence and no DNA is available. This sample's table carries about 90,000 distinct CDR3 sequences. Around 1% of the sample is taken by the ten largest. Sequenced sample: naive CXCR3- CD8+ T cells from blood. The cell subset or site label here, explained by the study, means: CD45RO-CCR7+CD27+CD95- naive CD8+ T cells lacking CXCR3 (TNR3-). The receptors derive from a human donor in good health. Some clones in this sample may be carry-over from other donors' samples.

This chain joins TRBV29-1 and TRBJ1-2. CDR1 SQVTM and CDR2 ANQGSEA come from the germline V gene. The CDR3 spans 14 residues. The CDR3 protein is CSVEDGSGVYGYTF.

The CDR3 reads CASSYSRTPEATEQYF. J is TRBJ2-7 and V is TRBV6-5. This CDR3 is 16 amino acids long. Germline V gene lookup returns CDR1 MNHEY and CDR2 SVGAGI.

J is TRBJ2-3 and V is TRBV12-3 or TRBV12-4; TCRdb outputs TRBD1, but without DNA this stays unchecked. This CDR3 has 14 amino acids. CDR3 sequence: CASTPTGGLDTQYF.

The rearrangement links TRBV11-1 to TRBJ2-1; checking the TCRdb D call of TRBD1 is not possible without DNA. The CDR3 totals 17 residues. Germline CDR1 reads SGHAT; CDR2 reads FQDESV (reference sequence). This CDR3 reads CASSRTGNPWGHNEQFF.

The chain's CDR3 is CASSNREEGTDTQYF. This chain connects TRBV27 to TRBJ2-3; the D call from TCRdb, TRBD1, cannot be confirmed without DNA. The V gene's germline CDR1 is MNHEY and CDR2 SMNVEV (reference sequence). The CDR3 covers 15 residues.

The chain is built from TRBV7-2 and TRBJ2-2; TCRdb indicates TRBD1, and absent DNA this call remains unverified. Per germline, CDR1 SGHTA and CDR2 FQGNSA. The CDR3 runs 16 residues. CDR3 amino acids: CASSDILRDGSGELFF.

The chain carries TRBV29-1 and TRBJ2-7; TCRdb's assignment of TRBD1 cannot be checked, as there is no DNA. This CDR3 has 14 amino acids. Germline CDR1 reads SQVTM; CDR2 reads ANQGSEA. CDR3 sequence reads: CSVEAPGGSYEQYF.

The chain links TRBV7-9 to TRBJ2-7; TCRdb picks TRBD1, but there is no DNA to check that call. Germline assignment: CDR1 SEHNR and CDR2 FQNEAQ (reference sequence). This CDR3 region has 14 residues. The CDR3 loop is CASSLDRGYYEQYF.

The chain recombines TRBV20-1 with TRBJ2-2; TCRdb selects TRBD2, and the lack of DNA leaves this call unchecked. CDR1 and CDR2 (germline): DFQATT, SNEGSKA (reference sequence). There are 18 residues in the CDR3. CDR3 sequence: CSARDPGLAGRDTGELFF.

The chain links TRBV3-1 to TRBJ2-7; TCRdb lists TRBD2, though no DNA is available to test this call. CDR1 and CDR2 from the germline V gene are LGHDT and YNNKEL (reference sequence). The CDR3 extends over 15 amino acids. CDR3 sequence: CASSQGSGGFYEQYF.

The chain carries TRBV28 and TRBJ2-3; TCRdb's D call of TRBD2 is untestable without DNA. Germline V gene data show CDR1 as MDHEN and CDR2 as SYDVKM. This CDR3 spans 14 amino acids. This CDR3 reads CASSKGLITDTQYF.

The chain carries TRBV27 and TRBJ2-1; there is no DNA to check the TCRdb D call of TRBD1. CDR3 length: 13 residues. Germline assignment: CDR1 MNHEY and CDR2 SMNVEV (reference sequence). The CDR3: CASSPPTRERQFF.

The chain uses TRBV6-2 or TRBV6-3 and TRBJ1-2. CDR3 length equals 13 residues. Germline V gives CDR1 MNHEY, CDR2 SVGEGT. CDR3 protein: CASTTGSYLGYTF.

This sequence joins TRBV20-1 and TRBJ2-2; TCRdb gives TRBD2 as the D gene, but with no DNA this cannot be confirmed. Per germline, CDR1 DFQATT and CDR2 SNEGSKA (reference sequence). This CDR3 spans 13 amino acids. The chain's CDR3 is CSASAPNTGELFF.

The chain carries TRBV7-9 and TRBJ2-7. Germline CDR1 and CDR2: SEHNR and FQNEAQ (reference sequence). The CDR3 runs 15 residues. CDR3 residues: CASILGLAVTYEQYF.

The V gene is TRBV28, the J gene TRBJ2-7; there is no DNA to check the TCRdb D call of TRBD1. Germline assignment: CDR1 MDHEN and CDR2 SYDVKM. The CDR3 is 15 residues long. CDR3 protein: CASSPGFSRLYEQYF. The full variable domain, in which reference TRBV28 and TRBJ2-7 provide the parts outside the CDR3, is DVKVTQSSRYLVKRTGEKVFLECVQDMDHENMFWYRQDPGLGLRLIYFSYDVKMKEKGDIPEGYSVSREKKERFSLILESASTNQTSMYLCASSPGFSRLYEQYFGPGTRLTVT.

The chain carries TRBV7-9 and TRBJ1-1; TCRdb's D call of TRBD1 is untestable without DNA. The CDR3 is 16 amino acids. Germline CDR1 reads SEHNR; CDR2 reads FQNEAQ (reference sequence). The CDR3 loop reads CASSPRTVERNTEAFF. Filled out from reference TRBV7-9 and TRBJ1-1, the complete variable domain reads DTGVSQNPRHKITKRGQNVTFRCDPISEHNRLYWYRQTLGQGPEFLTYFQNEAQLEKSRLLSDRFSAERPKGSFSTLEIQRTEQGDSAMYLCASSPRTVERNTEAFFGQGTRLTVV.

The rearrangement joins TRBV29-1 to TRBJ2-3; the D call of TRBD1 rests on TCRdb alone, since no DNA is present to check it. Germline V CDR1 and CDR2: SQVTM, ANQGSEA. The CDR3 loop spans 14 amino acids. CDR3 residues: CSVGNRGLSDTQYF.

The rearrangement uses TRBV29-1 and TRBJ2-3; TCRdb calls TRBD2, which cannot be checked without DNA. The CDR3 extends over 17 amino acids. Germline CDR1 reads SQVTM; CDR2 reads ANQGSEA. CDR3 loop: CSVEGAGGGHSTDTQYF.

The chain is built from TRBV29-1 and TRBJ2-1; the TCRdb D gene call, TRBD2, has no DNA to confirm it. From germline, CDR1 is SQVTM and CDR2 ANQGSEA. The CDR3 loop spans 15 amino acids. CDR3 loop: CSVLTSGGAYNEQFF.

The chain uses TRBV23-1 and TRBJ2-2. TRBV23-1 is sorted into the ORF group, with uncertain function. This CDR3 has 18 amino acids. CDR3: CASSQSEFGEANTGELFF.

This chain uses TRBV7-2 with TRBJ2-1; TCRdb lists TRBD2, though no DNA is available to test this call. In germline, CDR1 is SGHTA, CDR2 FQGNSA. The CDR3 length is 15 residues. This CDR3 reads CASSLTSGGYNEQFF.

The rearrangement joins TRBV27 to TRBJ2-7; TCRdb indicates TRBD2, and absent DNA this call remains unverified. The CDR3 is 14 residues long. Per the germline V gene, CDR1 is MNHEY and CDR2 is SMNVEV (reference sequence). The CDR3 sequence is CASSLRRLNYEQYF.